Following are 10 T cell receptor beta chains from one sample sequenced in a study of shared clonotypes between healthy human individuals. Assay: immunoSEQ multiplex PCR; the TCRdb copy retains only in-frame clones and omits some. The sample has more than 600,000 clones, 92% seen once. Positive CCR7 selection of CD45RO-negative cells yielded the naive CD8 cells, and terminally differentiated effector memory CD45RA+ cells were excluded. Material for sequencing was naive CD8+ T cells sorted from blood. These receptors all stem from a young man in good health.

V gene TRBV28 combines with J gene TRBJ1-2, with TRBD1 identical over 7 bases. V gave up 4 bases and J gave up 3 bases; unmatched junction bases: 8. From germline, CDR1 is MDHEN and CDR2 SYDVKM. This CDR3 spans 15 amino acids. For the CDR3, the DNA is TGTGCCAGCAGTTCCCCGACAGGGTTTCACTATGGCTACACCTTC. This translates into CASSSPTGFHYGYTF.

V and J are TRBV5-6 and TRBJ2-7; 13 nucleotides match TRBD2. Trimming took 4 bases from V and 5 from J; bases not matched to a gene: 9. The CDR3 consists of 16 residues. The germline V gene has CDR1 SGHDT and CDR2 YYEEEE. CDR3 sequence reads: CASSEGLAGDFHEQYF. Written as DNA, the CDR3 is TGTGCCAGCAGCGAAGGACTAGCGGGAGACTTCCACGAGCAGTACTTC. The whole variable domain, filled in from reference TRBV5-6 and TRBJ2-7, reads DAGVTQSPTHLIKTRGQQVTLRCSPKSGHDTVSWYQQALGQGPQFIFQYYEEEERQRGNFPDRFSGHQFPNYSSELNVNALLLGDSALYLCASSEGLAGDFHEQYFGPGTRLTVT.

The chain recombines TRBV28 with TRBJ2-2; 7 bases agree with TRBD1. Germline V gene sequence: CDR1 MDHEN, CDR2 SYDVKM. The CDR3 consists of 15 residues. Trimming took 1 base from V and 5 from J; bases not matched to a gene: 4. The CDR3 here is CASSLYRGGTGELFF. The CDR3 DNA follows: TGTGCCAGCAGTTTATACAGGGGTGGTACCGGGGAGCTGTTTTTT. Filled out from reference TRBV28 and TRBJ2-2, the complete variable domain reads DVKVTQSSRYLVKRTGEKVFLECVQDMDHENMFWYRQDPGLGLRLIYFSYDVKMKEKGDIPEGYSVSREKKERFSLILESASTNQTSMYLCASSLYRGGTGELFFGEGSRLTVL.

V gene TRBV11-2 combines with J gene TRBJ2-4; 7 bases are a match to TRBD1. The germline V gene has CDR1 SGHAT and CDR2 FQNNGV. The CDR3 is 16 amino acids. Trimming cost V 5 bases and J 0 bases; bases outside gene matches: 7. CDR3 residues: CASSTRDRLAKNIQYF. As DNA, the CDR3 is TGTGCCAGCAGCACGAGGGACAGATTAGCCAAAAACATTCAGTACTTC.

V is TRBV27 and J is TRBJ2-3; TRBD2 agrees at 9 bases. The germline V gene has CDR1 MNHEY and CDR2 SMNVEV (reference sequence). The CDR3 contains 16 residues. The ends lost 2 bases at V and 8 bases at J; junction bases unmatched: 11. The CDR3 here is CASSLGSGGERGTQYF. DNA of the CDR3: TGTGCCAGCAGTTTAGGTAGCGGGGGAGAAAGGGGTACGCAGTATTTT.

The chain couples TRBV6-6 to TRBJ1-5, with D maybe TRBD1 (5 bases). V lost 7 bases to trimming and J lost 0 bases, with 13 bases between them. The CDR3 length is 15 residues. CDR1 MNHNY and CDR2 SVGAGI come from the germline V gene (reference sequence). CDR3: CASNLDSYSNQPQHF. In DNA, the CDR3 is TGTGCCAGCAATTTAGACAGTTATAGCAATCAGCCCCAGCATTTT.

The gene calls are TRBV27 and TRBJ2-7, with 8 nucleotides matching TRBD1. V shed 2 bases and J 3 bases; nucleotides not matched to a gene: 3. The CDR3 runs 14 residues. Looked up from germline, CDR1 is MNHEY and CDR2 is SMNVEV (reference sequence). The CDR3 DNA sequence: TGTGCCAGCAGTTTAGTACAGGGGGGCTACGAGCAGTACTTC. This gives the protein CASSLVQGGYEQYF.

The chain couples TRBV6-6 to TRBJ2-7; D is perhaps TRBD2 (6 bases). In germline, CDR1 is MNHNY, CDR2 SVGAGI (reference sequence). V lost 2 bases, J lost 11 bases, and 13 bases lay in between. The length of the CDR3 is 12 residues. The CDR3 loop reads CASSYGDREEYF. The CDR3 DNA follows: TGTGCCAGCAGTTACGGAGATAGGGAGGAGTACTTC.

The rearrangement links TRBV7-5 to TRBJ2-1; TRBD2, the D gene given by the table, was not confirmed from the DNA. TRBV7-5 is described as a pseudogene. The CDR3 consists of 17 residues. This CDR3 reads CARSLAALRDPNNEQFF. As DNA, the CDR3 is TGTGCCAGAAGCTTAGCCGCCTTGCGGGACCCGAACAATGAGCAGTTCTTC.

This clone was detected only once. This sequence joins TRBV4-1 and TRBJ1-4, with 7 nucleotides matching TRBD1. Germline lookup yields CDR1 MGHRA and CDR2 YSYEKL. This CDR3 comprises 16 residues. The V and J ends lost 3 bases and 7 bases, in that order; junction bases with no gene match: 11. DNA for the CDR3: TGCGCCAGCAGCCACAAAGATACAGGGGCTGGTGAAAAACTGTTTTTT. Its protein product is CASSHKDTGAGEKLFF.